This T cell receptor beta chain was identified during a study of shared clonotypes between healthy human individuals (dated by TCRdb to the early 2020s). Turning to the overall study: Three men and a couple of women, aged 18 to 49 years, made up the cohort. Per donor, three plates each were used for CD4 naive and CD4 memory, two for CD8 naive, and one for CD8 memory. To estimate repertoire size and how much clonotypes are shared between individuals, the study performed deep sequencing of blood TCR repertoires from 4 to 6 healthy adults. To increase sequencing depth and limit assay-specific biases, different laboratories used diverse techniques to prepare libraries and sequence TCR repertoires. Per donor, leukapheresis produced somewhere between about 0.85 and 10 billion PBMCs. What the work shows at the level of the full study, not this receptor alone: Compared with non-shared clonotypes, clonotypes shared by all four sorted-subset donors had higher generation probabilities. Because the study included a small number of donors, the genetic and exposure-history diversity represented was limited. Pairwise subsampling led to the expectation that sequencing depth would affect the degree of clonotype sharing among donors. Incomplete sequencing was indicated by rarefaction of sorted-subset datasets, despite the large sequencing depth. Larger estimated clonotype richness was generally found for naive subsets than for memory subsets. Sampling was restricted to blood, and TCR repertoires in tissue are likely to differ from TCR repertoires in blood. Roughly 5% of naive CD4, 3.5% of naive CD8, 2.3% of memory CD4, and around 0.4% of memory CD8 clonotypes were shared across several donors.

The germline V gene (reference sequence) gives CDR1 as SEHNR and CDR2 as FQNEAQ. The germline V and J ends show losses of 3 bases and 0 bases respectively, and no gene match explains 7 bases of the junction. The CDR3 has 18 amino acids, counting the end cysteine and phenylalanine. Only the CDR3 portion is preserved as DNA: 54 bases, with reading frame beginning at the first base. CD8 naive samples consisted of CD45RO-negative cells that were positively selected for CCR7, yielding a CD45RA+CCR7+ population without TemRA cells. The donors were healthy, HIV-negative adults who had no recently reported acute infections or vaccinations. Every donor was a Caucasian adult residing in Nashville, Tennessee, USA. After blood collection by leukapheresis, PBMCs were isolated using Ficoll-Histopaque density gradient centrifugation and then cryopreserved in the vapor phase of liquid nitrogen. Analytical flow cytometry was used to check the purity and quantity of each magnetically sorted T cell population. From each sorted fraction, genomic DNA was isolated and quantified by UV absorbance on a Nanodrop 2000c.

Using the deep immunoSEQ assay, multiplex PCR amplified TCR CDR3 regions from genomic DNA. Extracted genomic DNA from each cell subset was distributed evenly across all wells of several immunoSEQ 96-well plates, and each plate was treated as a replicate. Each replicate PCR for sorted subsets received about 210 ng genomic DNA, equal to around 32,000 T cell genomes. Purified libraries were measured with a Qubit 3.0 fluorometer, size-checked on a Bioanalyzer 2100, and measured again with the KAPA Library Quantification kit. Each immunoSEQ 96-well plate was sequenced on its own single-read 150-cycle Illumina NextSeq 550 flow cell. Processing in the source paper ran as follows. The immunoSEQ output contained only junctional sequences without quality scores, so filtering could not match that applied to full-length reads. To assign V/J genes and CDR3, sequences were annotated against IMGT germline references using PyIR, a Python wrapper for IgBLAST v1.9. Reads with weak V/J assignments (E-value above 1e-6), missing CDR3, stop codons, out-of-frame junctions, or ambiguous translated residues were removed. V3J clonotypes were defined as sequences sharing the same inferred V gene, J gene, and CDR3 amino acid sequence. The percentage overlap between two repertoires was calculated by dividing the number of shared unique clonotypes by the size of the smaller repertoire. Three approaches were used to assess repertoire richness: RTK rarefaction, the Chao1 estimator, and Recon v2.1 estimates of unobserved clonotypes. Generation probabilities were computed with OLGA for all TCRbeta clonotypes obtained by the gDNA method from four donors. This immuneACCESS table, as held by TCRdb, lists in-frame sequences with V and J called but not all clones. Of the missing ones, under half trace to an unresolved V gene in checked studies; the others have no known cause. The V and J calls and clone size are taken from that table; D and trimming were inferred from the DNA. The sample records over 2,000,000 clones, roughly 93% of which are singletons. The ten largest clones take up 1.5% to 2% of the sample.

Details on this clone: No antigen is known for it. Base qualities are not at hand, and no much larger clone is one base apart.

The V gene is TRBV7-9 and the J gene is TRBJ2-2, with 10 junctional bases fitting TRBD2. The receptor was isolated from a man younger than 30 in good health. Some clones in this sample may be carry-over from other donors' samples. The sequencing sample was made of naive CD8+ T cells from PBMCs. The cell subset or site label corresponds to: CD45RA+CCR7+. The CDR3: CASSFTSGTFANTGELFF. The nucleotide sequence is TGTGCCAGCAGCTTTACTAGCGGGACTTTCGCGAACACCGGGGAGCTGTTTTTT.